This T cell receptor beta chain is drawn from a study of T cell repertoires in cytomegalovirus infection. TCRdb reprocessed the reads with MiXCR, giving one entry per CDR3 protein. The data show about 920,000 distinct CDR3 sequences, with approximately 31% seen just once and more than 12% held by the top ten. The table lists this clonotype with a few counts. Its antigen is not known. The source is a human donor in good health (CMV status not recorded). Some clones in this sample may be carry-over from other donors' samples. The sequenced sample was cultured CD8+ T cells from PBMCs, obtained from culture after CMV antigen stimulation.

CDR3 sequence reads: CASSPRVLKAQPQHF. The CDR3, as DNA: TGTGCCAGCAGTCCCAGGGTCTTAAAGGCTCAGCCCCAGCATTTT. The V call is TRBV28, the J call TRBJ1-5; D is perhaps TRBD1 (5 bases). The V gene lost 5 bases and the J gene lost 6 bases, with 17 bases spanning the gap. CDR1 is MDHEN, CDR2 SYDVKM, per germline. CDR3 length: 15 residues.